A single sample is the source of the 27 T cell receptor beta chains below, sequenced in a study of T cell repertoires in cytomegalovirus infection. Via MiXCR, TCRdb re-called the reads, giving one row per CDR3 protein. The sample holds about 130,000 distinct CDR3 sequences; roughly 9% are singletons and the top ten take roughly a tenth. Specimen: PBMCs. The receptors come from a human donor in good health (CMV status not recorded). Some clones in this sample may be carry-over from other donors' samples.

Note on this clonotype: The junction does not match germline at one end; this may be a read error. In DNA form, the CDR3 reads TGTGCCAGCAGTTCTGGACCGATGGAGTTT. This encodes CASSSGPMEF. The genes are TRBV28 and TRBJ1-1; D ambiguous. Germline CDR1 is MDHEN and CDR2 is SYDVKM. The CDR3 loop spans 10 amino acids.

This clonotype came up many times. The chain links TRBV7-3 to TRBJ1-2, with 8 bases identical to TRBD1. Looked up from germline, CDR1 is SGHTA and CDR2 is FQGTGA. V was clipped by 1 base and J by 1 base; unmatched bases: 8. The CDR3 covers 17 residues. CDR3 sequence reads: CASSLNGPGQDNYGYTF. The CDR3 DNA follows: TGTGCCAGCAGCTTAAATGGACCGGGACAGGATAACTATGGCTACACCTTC. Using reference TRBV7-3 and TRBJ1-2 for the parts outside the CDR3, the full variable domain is GAGVSQTPSNKVTEKGKYVELRCDPISGHTALYWYRQSLGQGPEFLIYFQGTGAADDSGLPNDRFFAVRPEGSVSTLKIQRTERGDSAVYLCASSLNGPGQDNYGYTFGSGTRLTVV.

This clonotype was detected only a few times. The CDR3 loop reads CSARDARDQYF. The CDR3 DNA sequence: TGCAGTGCTAGAGATGCCAGGGACCAGTACTTC. The chain joins TRBV20-1 to TRBJ2-5, with D perhaps TRBD1 (5 bases). CDR3 length: 11 residues. The V end was cut by 0 bases, the J end by 10 bases, with 9 bases between. Germline-derived CDR1 and CDR2 are DFQATT and SNEGSKA (reference sequence).

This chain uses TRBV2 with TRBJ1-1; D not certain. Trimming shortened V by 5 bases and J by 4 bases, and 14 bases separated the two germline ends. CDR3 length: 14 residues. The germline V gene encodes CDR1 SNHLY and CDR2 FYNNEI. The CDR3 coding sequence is TGTGCCAGCAGTAAAAAGGGCGGTAGCACTGAAGCTTTCTTT. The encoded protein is CASSKKGGSTEAFF.

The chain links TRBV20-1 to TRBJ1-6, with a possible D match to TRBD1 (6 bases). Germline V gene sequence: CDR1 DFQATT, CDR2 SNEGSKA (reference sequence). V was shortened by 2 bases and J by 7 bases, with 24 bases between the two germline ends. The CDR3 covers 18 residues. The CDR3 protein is CSARNLQGNLGINSPLHF. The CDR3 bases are TGCAGTGCTAGAAACCTACAGGGAAATCTGGGGATAAATTCACCCCTCCACTTT.

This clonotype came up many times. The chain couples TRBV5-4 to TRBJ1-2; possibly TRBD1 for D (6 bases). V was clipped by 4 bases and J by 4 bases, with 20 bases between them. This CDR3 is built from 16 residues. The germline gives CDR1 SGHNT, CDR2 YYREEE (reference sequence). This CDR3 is CASSVDRRNYLYGYTF. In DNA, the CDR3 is TGTGCCAGCAGCGTGGACAGACGAAACTATCTCTATGGCTACACCTTC.

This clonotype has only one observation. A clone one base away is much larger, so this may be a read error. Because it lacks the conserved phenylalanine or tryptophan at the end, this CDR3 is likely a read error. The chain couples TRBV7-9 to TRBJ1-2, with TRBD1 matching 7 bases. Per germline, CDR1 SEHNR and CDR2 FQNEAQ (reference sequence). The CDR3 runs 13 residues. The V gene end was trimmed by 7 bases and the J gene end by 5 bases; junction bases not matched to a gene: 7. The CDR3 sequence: CASTQGLYYGYTY. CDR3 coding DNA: TGTGCCAGCACACAGGGGTTGTATTATGGCTACACCTAC.

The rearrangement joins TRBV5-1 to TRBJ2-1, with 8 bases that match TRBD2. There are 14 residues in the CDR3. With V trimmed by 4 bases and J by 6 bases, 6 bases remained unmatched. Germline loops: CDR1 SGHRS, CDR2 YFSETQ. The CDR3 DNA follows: TGCGCCAGCAGCCGCGCGGGAGGAACCAATGAGCAGTTCTTC. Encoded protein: CASSRAGGTNEQFF.

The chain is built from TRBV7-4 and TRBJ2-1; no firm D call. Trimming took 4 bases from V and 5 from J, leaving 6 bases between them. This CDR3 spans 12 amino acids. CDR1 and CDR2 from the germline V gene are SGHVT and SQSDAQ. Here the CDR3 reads CASSYLDNEQFF. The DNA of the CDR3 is TGTGCCAGCAGCTACCTCGACAATGAGCAGTTCTTC. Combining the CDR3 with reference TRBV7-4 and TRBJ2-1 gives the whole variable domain GAGVSQSPRYKVAKRGRDVALRCDSISGHVTLYWYRQTLGQGSEVLTYSQSDAQRDKSGRPSGRFSAERPERSVSTLKIQRTEQGDSAVYLCASSYLDNEQFFGPGTRLTVL.

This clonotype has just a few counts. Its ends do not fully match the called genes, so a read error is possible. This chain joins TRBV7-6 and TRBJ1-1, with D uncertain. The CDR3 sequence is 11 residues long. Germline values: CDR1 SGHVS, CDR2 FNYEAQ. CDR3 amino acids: CASSLEVGAFF. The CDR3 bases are TGTGCCAGCAGTTTAGAAGTAGGAGCTTTCTTT.

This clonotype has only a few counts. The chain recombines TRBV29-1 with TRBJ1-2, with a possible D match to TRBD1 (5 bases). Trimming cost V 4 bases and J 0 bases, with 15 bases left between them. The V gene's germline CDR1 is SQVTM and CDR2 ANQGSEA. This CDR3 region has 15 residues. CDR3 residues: CSVAVLGLSNYGYTF. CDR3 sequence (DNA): TGCAGCGTTGCGGTCCTGGGGCTTTCTAACTATGGCTACACCTTC.

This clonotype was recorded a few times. The CDR3 loop is CATSDLPQKNEQFF. In DNA form, the CDR3 reads TGTGCCACCAGTGATTTGCCACAGAAAAATGAGCAGTTCTTC. This chain joins TRBV24-1 and TRBJ2-1, with D unclear. The CDR3 runs 14 residues. V shed 0 bases and J shed 7 bases, with 9 bases lying between them. Germline V gives CDR1 KGHDR, CDR2 SFDVKD.

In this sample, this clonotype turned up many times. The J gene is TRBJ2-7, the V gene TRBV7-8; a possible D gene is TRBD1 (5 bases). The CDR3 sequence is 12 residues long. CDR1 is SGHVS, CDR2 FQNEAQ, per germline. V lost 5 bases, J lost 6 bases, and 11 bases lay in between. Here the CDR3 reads CASSRDSFEQYF. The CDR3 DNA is TGTGCCAGCAGCCGTGACAGCTTCGAGCAGTACTTC.

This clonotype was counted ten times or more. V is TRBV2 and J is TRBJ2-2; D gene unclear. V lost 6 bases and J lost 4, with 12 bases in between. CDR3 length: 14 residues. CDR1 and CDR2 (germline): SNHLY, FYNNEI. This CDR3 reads CASSPTQGTGELFF. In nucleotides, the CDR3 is TGTGCCAGCAGCCCAACACAAGGCACCGGGGAGCTGTTTTTT.

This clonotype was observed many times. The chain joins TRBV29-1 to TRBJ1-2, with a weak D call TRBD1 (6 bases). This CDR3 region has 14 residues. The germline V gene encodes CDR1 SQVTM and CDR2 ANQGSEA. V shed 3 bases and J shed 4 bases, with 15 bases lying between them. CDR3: CSVDRQGTIYGYTF. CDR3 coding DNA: TGCAGCGTTGATCGGCAGGGGACCATCTATGGCTACACCTTC. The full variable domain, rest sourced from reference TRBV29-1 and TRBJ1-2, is SAVISQKPSRDICQRGTSLTIQCQVDSQVTMMFWYRQQPGQSLTLIATANQGSEATYESGFVIDKFPISRPNLTFSTLTVSNMSPEDSSIYLCSVDRQGTIYGYTFGSGTRLTVV.

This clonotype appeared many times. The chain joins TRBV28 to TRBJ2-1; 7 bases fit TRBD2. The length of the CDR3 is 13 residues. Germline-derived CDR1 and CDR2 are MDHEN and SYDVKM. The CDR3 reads CRSGPGRASEQFF. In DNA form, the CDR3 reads TGTCGATCGGGACCTGGGAGGGCTAGTGAGCAGTTCTTC. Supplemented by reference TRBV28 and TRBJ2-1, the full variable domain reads DVKVTQSSRYLVKRTGEKVFLECVQDMDHENMFWYRQDPGLGLRLIYFSYDVKMKEKGDIPEGYSVSREKKERFSLILESASTNQTSMYLCRSGPGRASEQFFGPGTRLTVL.

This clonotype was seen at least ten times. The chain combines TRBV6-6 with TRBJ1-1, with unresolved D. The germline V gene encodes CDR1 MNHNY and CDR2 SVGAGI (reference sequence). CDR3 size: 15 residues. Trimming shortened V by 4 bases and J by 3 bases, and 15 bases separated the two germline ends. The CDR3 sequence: CASSLTDPVDTEAFF. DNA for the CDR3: TGTGCCAGCAGTTTGACGGATCCCGTTGACACTGAAGCTTTCTTT.

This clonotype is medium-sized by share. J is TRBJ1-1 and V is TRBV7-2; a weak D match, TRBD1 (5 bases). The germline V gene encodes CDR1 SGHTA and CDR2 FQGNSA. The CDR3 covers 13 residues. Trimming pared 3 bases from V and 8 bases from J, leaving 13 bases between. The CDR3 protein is CASSFDGGTEAFF. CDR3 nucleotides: TGTGCCAGCAGCTTTGACGGGGGTACCGAAGCTTTCTTT.

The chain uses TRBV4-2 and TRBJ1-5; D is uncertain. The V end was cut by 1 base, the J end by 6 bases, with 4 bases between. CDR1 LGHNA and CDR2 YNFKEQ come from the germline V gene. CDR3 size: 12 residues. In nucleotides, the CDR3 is TGTGCCAGCAGCCAAGTCGGTCAGCCCCAGCATTTT. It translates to CASSQVGQPQHF.

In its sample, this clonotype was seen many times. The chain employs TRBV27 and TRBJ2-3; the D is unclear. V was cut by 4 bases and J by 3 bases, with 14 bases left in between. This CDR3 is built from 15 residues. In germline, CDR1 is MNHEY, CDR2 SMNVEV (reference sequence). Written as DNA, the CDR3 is TGTGCCAGCAGTTCCAAGCGCTTGATGACAGATACGCAGTATTTT. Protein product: CASSSKRLMTDTQYF.

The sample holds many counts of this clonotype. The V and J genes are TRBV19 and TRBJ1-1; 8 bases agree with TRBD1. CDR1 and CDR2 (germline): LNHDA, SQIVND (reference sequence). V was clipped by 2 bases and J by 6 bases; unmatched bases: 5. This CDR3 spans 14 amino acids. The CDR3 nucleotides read TGTGCCAGTAGTATAAGTCCAGGGGGCCCTGAAGCTTTCTTT. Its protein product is CASSISPGGPEAFF.

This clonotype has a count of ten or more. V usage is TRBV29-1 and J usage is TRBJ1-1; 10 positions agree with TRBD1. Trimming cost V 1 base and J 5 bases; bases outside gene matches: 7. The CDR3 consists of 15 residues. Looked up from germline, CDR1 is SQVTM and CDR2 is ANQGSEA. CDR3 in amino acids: CSVEGGTGAGTEAFF. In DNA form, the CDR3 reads TGCAGCGTTGAAGGGGGGACAGGGGCCGGAACTGAAGCTTTCTTT. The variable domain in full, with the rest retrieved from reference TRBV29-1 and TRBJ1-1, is SAVISQKPSRDICQRGTSLTIQCQVDSQVTMMFWYRQQPGQSLTLIATANQGSEATYESGFVIDKFPISRPNLTFSTLTVSNMSPEDSSIYLCSVEGGTGAGTEAFFGQGTRLTVV.

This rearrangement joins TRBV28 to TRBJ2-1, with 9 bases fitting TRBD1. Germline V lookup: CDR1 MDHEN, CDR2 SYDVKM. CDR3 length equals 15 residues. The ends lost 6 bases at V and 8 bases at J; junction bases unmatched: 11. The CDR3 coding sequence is TGTGCCAGCAGCAGACCGGGACAGGGAGCTCATGAGCAGTTCTTC. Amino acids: CASSRPGQGAHEQFF.

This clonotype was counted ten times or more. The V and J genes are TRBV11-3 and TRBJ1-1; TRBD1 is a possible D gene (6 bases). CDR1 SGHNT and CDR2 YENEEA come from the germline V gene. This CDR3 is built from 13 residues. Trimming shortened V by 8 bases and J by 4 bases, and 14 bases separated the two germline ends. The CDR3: CASASGAGTEAFF. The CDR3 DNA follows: TGTGCCAGCGCGTCAGGGGCCGGCACTGAAGCTTTCTTT. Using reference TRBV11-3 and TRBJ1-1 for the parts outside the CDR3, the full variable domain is EAGVVQSPRYKIIEKKQPVAFWCNPISGHNTLYWYLQNLGQGPELLIRYENEEAVDDSQLPKDRFSAERLKGVDSTLKIQPAELGDSAVYLCASASGAGTEAFFGQGTRLTVV.

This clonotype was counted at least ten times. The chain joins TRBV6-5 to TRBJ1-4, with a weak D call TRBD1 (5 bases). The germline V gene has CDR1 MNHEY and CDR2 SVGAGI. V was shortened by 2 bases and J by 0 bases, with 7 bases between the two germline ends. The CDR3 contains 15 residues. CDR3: CASSYGGATNEKLFF. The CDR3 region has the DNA TGTGCCAGCAGTTACGGGGGAGCAACTAATGAAAAACTGTTTTTT.

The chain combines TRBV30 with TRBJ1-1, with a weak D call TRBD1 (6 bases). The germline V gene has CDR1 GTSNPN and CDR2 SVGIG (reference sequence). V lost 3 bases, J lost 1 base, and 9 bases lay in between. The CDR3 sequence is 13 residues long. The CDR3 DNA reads TGTGCCTGGAGCCGGGACACGAACACTGAAGCTTTCTTT. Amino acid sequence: CAWSRDTNTEAFF.

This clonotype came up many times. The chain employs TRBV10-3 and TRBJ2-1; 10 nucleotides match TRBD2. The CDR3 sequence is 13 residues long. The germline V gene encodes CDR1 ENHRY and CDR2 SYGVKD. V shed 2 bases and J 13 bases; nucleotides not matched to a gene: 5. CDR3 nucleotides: TGTGCCATCAGTGAGCTCCAGCGGGAGGGCCAGTTCTTC. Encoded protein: CAISELQREGQFF.